Presented here are 18 T cell receptor beta chains from one specimen sequenced in a study of T cell repertoires in cytomegalovirus infection. One entry per CDR3 protein, called by TCRdb with MiXCR from the reads. Among around 260,000 distinct CDR3 sequences listed, 25% were seen once. Sequencing was carried out using PBMCs. The receptor source for this set is a human donor in good health (CMV status not recorded). Some clones in this sample may be carry-over from other donors' samples.

The chain employs TRBV7-9 and TRBJ2-7; 7 bases line up with TRBD1. This CDR3 has 14 amino acids. Trimming removed 2 bases from V and 9 bases from J; junction bases left unmatched: 10. Per germline, CDR1 SEHNR and CDR2 FQNEAQ (reference sequence). CDR3 amino acids: CASSLPRQGTGQYF. The DNA of the CDR3 is TGTGCCAGCAGCTTACCTCGACAGGGAACAGGGCAGTACTTC.

This clonotype was counted between two and nine times. The rearrangement uses TRBV28 and TRBJ1-6; D not certain. With 3 bases removed from V and 5 bases from J, the gap between germline ends came to 8 bases. CDR1 is MDHEN, CDR2 SYDVKM, per germline. This CDR3 spans 14 amino acids. CDR3 sequence reads: CASSLSRNNSPLHF. The CDR3, as DNA: TGTGCCAGCAGTTTGTCCAGGAATAATTCACCCCTCCACTTT. The variable domain in full, with the rest retrieved from reference TRBV28 and TRBJ1-6, is DVKVTQSSRYLVKRTGEKVFLECVQDMDHENMFWYRQDPGLGLRLIYFSYDVKMKEKGDIPEGYSVSREKKERFSLILESASTNQTSMYLCASSLSRNNSPLHFGNGTRLTVT.

The rearrangement links TRBV7-2 to TRBJ1-1, with 9 bases matching TRBD1. The CDR3 runs to 16 residues. The V gene's germline CDR1 is SGHTA and CDR2 FQGNSA. V lost 5 bases and J lost 1; bases outside the gene matches: 8. The DNA of the CDR3 is TGTGCCAGCAGCCTAACCGGGACAGGGAAGAACACTGAAGCTTTCTTT. Its translation: CASSLTGTGKNTEAFF.

This chain uses TRBV18 with TRBJ2-1, with a tentative D call TRBD1 (8 bases). This CDR3 is built from 17 residues. V gave up 3 bases and J gave up 9 bases, with 24 bases separating them. Germline CDR1 KGHSH, CDR2 LQKENI. The CDR3 region is CASSPRHGDRSSGEQFF. The CDR3, as DNA: TGTGCCAGCTCACCGCGGCACGGGGACAGGTCTAGCGGTGAGCAGTTCTTC.

This clonotype was seen a few times. The chain recombines TRBV20-1 with TRBJ2-1; 14 bases align to TRBD2. CDR3 length: 15 amino acids. Germline trimming cut 6 bases from V and 8 bases from J; bases unmatched to any gene: 9. Germline V gene sequence: CDR1 DFQATT, CDR2 SNEGSKA (reference sequence). The CDR3 loop is CSAVSGTSGSHEQFF. In nucleotides, the CDR3 is TGCAGTGCCGTCTCCGGGACTAGCGGGAGTCATGAGCAGTTCTTC.

The chain employs TRBV7-8 and TRBJ2-3; the D gene is possibly TRBD1 (6 bases). Germline-derived CDR1 and CDR2 are SGHVS and FQNEAQ. This CDR3 is 13 amino acids long. The ends were cut back, 4 bases at V and 5 bases at J, with 10 bases in the middle. The CDR3 loop reads CASSSIQGDTQYF. In nucleotides, the CDR3 is TGTGCCAGCAGCTCGATACAGGGAGATACGCAGTATTTT.

This clonotype was seen ten or more times. The chain carries TRBV7-2 and TRBJ2-3; D is ambiguous. Germline V CDR1 and CDR2: SGHTA, FQGNSA. V lost 1 base, J lost 8 bases, and 4 bases lay in between. The CDR3 covers 11 residues. The CDR3 DNA reads TGTGCCAGCAGCTTAGTTCGTACGCAGTATTTT. As protein: CASSLVRTQYF.

The chain uses TRBV6-2 or TRBV6-3 and TRBJ2-1; the match to TRBD1 covers 11 bases. V gave up 4 bases and J gave up 7 bases; unmatched junction bases: 6. CDR3 length: 15 residues. Per germline, CDR1 MNHEY and CDR2 SVGEGT. In nucleotides, the CDR3 is TGTGCCAGCAGTTTCCGGGACAGGGGGACGAATGAGCAGTTCTTC. The encoded protein is CASSFRDRGTNEQFF.

The chain combines TRBV20-1 with TRBJ2-4, with 12 bases lining up with TRBD1. Germline values: CDR1 DFQATT, CDR2 SNEGSKA (reference sequence). The V gene end was trimmed by 1 base and the J gene end by 1 base; junction bases not matched to a gene: 5. The CDR3 contains 17 residues. CDR3 region: CSARGWGQGAAKNIQYF. CDR3 nucleotides: TGCAGTGCTAGAGGATGGGGACAGGGGGCTGCCAAAAACATTCAGTACTTC.

This chain uses TRBV15 with TRBJ1-5; 9 nucleotides match TRBD1. Germline CDR1 reads LNHNV; CDR2 reads YYDKDF (reference sequence). The CDR3 is made up of 15 amino acids. V trimming: 2 bases; J trimming: 7 bases; junction bases outside the gene matches: 6. This CDR3 is CATSRYGTGSQPQHF. CDR3 DNA sequence: TGTGCCACCAGCAGATATGGGACAGGGTCCCAGCCCCAGCATTTT. The whole variable domain, filled in from reference TRBV15 and TRBJ1-5, reads DAMVIQNPRYQVTQFGKPVTLSCSQTLNHNVMYWYQQKSSQAPKLLFHYYDKDFNNEADTPDNFQSRRPNTSFCFLDIRSPGLGDTAMYLCATSRYGTGSQPQHFGDGTRLSIL.

The chain employs TRBV15 and TRBJ1-4; TRBD1 is a possible D gene (6 bases). The CDR3 runs to 16 residues. V lost 6 bases to trimming and J lost 6 bases, with 20 bases between them. The germline V gene encodes CDR1 LNHNV and CDR2 YYDKDF (reference sequence). The CDR3 is CATRTGFPGGDEKLFF. In nucleotides, the CDR3 is TGTGCCACCAGAACAGGGTTTCCCGGAGGGGATGAAAAACTGTTTTTT.

The J gene is TRBJ2-7, the V gene TRBV7-9; D possibly corresponds to TRBD2 (5 bases). From germline, CDR1 is SEHNR and CDR2 FQNEAQ (reference sequence). V lost 5 bases and J 4 bases, leaving 9 bases between the germline ends. The CDR3 contains 12 residues. The CDR3 here is CASSRTFYEQYF. In DNA form, the CDR3 reads TGTGCCAGCAGCCGGACTTTTTACGAGCAGTACTTC.

J is TRBJ2-7 and V is TRBV20-1, with 7 positions matching TRBD2. The CDR3 is 15 amino acids. Germline values: CDR1 DFQATT, CDR2 SNEGSKA (reference sequence). After removal of 2 bases from V and 2 bases from J, the junction contained 9 bases not matched to a gene. The CDR3 DNA is TGCAGTGCTAGACCCCCCGGGGGGTACACCTACGAGCAGTACTTC. It encodes CSARPPGGYTYEQYF.

This clonotype was found a few times. CDR3 DNA sequence: TGCAGCGTTGAAATGCAGGGCCTCCCCGAGCAGTACTTC. It yields the protein CSVEMQGLPEQYF. The chain carries TRBV29-1 and TRBJ2-7, with a weak D call TRBD1 (5 bases). V was trimmed by 2 bases and J by 6 bases, leaving 14 bases between them. The germline V gene has CDR1 SQVTM and CDR2 ANQGSEA. This CDR3 region has 13 residues.

This clonotype was counted only a few times. The chain employs TRBV20-1 and TRBJ1-3, with a weak D call TRBD1 (5 bases). The CDR3 length is 15 residues. Trimming cost V 0 bases and J 4 bases, with 13 bases left between them. Germline CDR1 and CDR2: DFQATT and SNEGSKA (reference sequence). CDR3 in DNA: TGCAGTGCTAGAGATTCGGGAGGGGACGGAAACACCATATATTTT. Translating it yields CSARDSGGDGNTIYF.

The DNA of the CDR3 is TGTGCCAGCAGCCGTGGACATCCCTCCTATAGCAATCAGCCCCAGCATTTT. Its protein product is CASSRGHPSYSNQPQHF. This chain joins TRBV5-5 and TRBJ1-5; D perhaps matches TRBD1 (5 bases). Trimming stripped 4 bases from V and 0 bases from J, with 17 bases between. CDR3 size: 17 residues. Germline V lookup: CDR1 SGHKS, CDR2 YYEKEE (reference sequence).

The CDR3 DNA reads TGTGCCAGTAGTCCAGAGGGTTGGTATGGCTACACCTTC. Protein: CASSPEGWYGYTF. The chain employs TRBV19 and TRBJ1-2; D not certain. Between the trimmed V and J ends, which lost 5 bases and 5 bases, there was a span of 12 bases. This CDR3 is 13 amino acids long. Germline CDR1 LNHDA, CDR2 SQIVND (reference sequence).

On this clonotype: A much larger clone lies a single base off, so this may be a read error. The chain has TRBV7-8 and TRBJ2-7; a possible D gene is TRBD1 (5 bases). CDR1 and CDR2 (germline): SGHVS, FQNEAQ. V shed 1 base and J shed 3 bases, with 7 bases lying between them. The CDR3 is 13 amino acids. CDR3: CASSLDRNYEQYF. The CDR3 region has the DNA TGTGCCAGCAGCTTAGACAGGAACTACGAGCAGTACTTC.